Ten or more counts support the clone carrying this T cell receptor (beta chain). The antigen is undetermined. Trimming took 1 base from V and 10 from J; bases not matched to a gene: 6. The germline CDR1 and CDR2 sequences are DFQATT and SNEGSKA (reference sequence). The CDR3 runs to 14 residues. The TCR beta CDR3 regions underwent amplification using RNA transcripts as the source. The HTBI primer set served for first-round RT-PCR of the TCR CDR3. In TCRdb, the multiplex PCR reads were re-called with MiXCR into one record per CDR3 protein. The sample has about 420,000 distinct CDR3 sequences; roughly 14% are singletons. These data belong to a study of T cells in Graves' hyperthyroidism and ophthalmopathy. Across the study: At initial diagnosis, before any treatment had begun, peripheral blood was obtained.

The study's findings and limits: Blood also showed most of the thyroid clonotypes that were expanded above 0.001.

Criteria for exclusion of patients were uncontrolled infection, other autoimmune disease, pregnancy or lactation. The authors took PBMCs from 10 ml fresh peripheral blood. The TCR sequence derives from a woman between 18 and 30 years old with Graves' hyperthyroidism. The sequenced sample consisted of blood. The genes are TRBV20-1 and TRBJ2-1; 11 bases align to TRBD2. CDR3 in amino acids: CSARVPRTSGEQFF. The CDR3 coding sequence is TGCAGTGCTAGAGTTCCCAGGACTAGCGGGGAGCAGTTCTTC.